One and the same sample provided the 9 T cell receptor beta chains below, sequenced in a study of cytomegalovirus exposure and HLA in healthy donors. TCRdb's copy holds only in-frame clones and misses some; the assay was immunoSEQ multiplex PCR. The sample records nearly 110,000 clones, 88% being singletons. The sequenced material came from PBMCs. The receptors were gathered from a woman in her late teens or twenties in good health and CMV-seropositive.

The V call is TRBV18, the J call TRBJ2-7; TRBD1 matches 8 bases. The V segment lost 5 bases and the J segment 4 bases; nucleotides outside the gene matches: 10. This CDR3 is 15 amino acids long. The V gene's germline CDR1 is KGHSH and CDR2 LQKENI. CDR3 nucleotides: TGTGCCAGCTCAGATACACAGGGGGTCAAGTACGAGCAGTACTTC. It codes for CASSDTQGVKYEQYF.

This clone appeared a few times. The rearrangement links TRBV28 to TRBJ1-2; D may be TRBD1 (6 bases). The CDR3 contains 11 residues. Germline V CDR1 and CDR2: MDHEN, SYDVKM. V was trimmed by 7 bases and J by 6 bases, leaving 9 bases between them. For the CDR3, the DNA is TGTGCCAGCAACAGGGTTGATGGCTACACCTTC. This codes for CASNRVDGYTF.

This sequence joins TRBV6-5 and TRBJ2-7; 10 nucleotides align to TRBD1. The CDR3 runs 15 residues. Trimming at V came to 6 bases and at J to 3 bases, leaving 8 bases not matched to a gene. Germline loops: CDR1 MNHEY, CDR2 SVGAGI. CDR3 nucleotides: TGTGCCAGCAGGCCAACAGGGGACAGGGGCTACGAGCAGTACTTC. It specifies CASRPTGDRGYEQYF.

This sequence joins TRBV2 and TRBJ2-3; tentatively, D is TRBD1 (6 bases). Trimming took 3 bases from V and 1 from J, leaving 11 bases between them. CDR1 and CDR2 (germline): SNHLY, FYNNEI. This CDR3 comprises 15 residues. CDR3 sequence: CASSDRGKGTDTQYF. DNA for the CDR3: TGTGCCAGCAGTGACAGGGGAAAAGGCACAGATACGCAGTATTTT.

This chain links TRBV19 with TRBJ2-3; D is perhaps TRBD1 (6 bases). CDR1 and CDR2 from the germline V gene are LNHDA and SQIVND (reference sequence). The CDR3 runs to 15 residues. V was clipped by 5 bases and J by 2 bases, with 14 bases between them. The CDR3, as DNA: TGTGCCAGTAGTGCCCTCGGGACACTCACAGATACGCAGTATTTT. Its protein product is CASSALGTLTDTQYF.

This clone was counted only a few times. The rearrangement uses TRBV6-6 and TRBJ2-3; possibly TRBD1 for D (6 bases). The germline CDR1 and CDR2 sequences are MNHNY and SVGAGI (reference sequence). Trimming took off 6 bases at V and 2 bases at J, with 9 bases between the two ends. CDR3 length: 13 residues. CDR3 in amino acids: CASRDSLTDTQYF. CDR3 coding DNA: TGTGCCAGCAGGGACAGCCTCACAGATACGCAGTATTTT.

The chain links TRBV28 to TRBJ1-1, with 7 positions matching TRBD1. Germline lookup yields CDR1 MDHEN and CDR2 SYDVKM. With V trimmed by 6 bases and J by 3 bases, 4 bases remained unmatched. The CDR3 consists of 13 residues. The CDR3 DNA sequence: TGTGCCAGCAGCCAAACAGGGGACACTGAAGCTTTCTTT. It specifies CASSQTGDTEAFF.

CDR3 bases: TGCGCCAGCAGCCAGGGAGGCCTACAGGGGGCAGGAGGCTACACCTTC. Protein sequence: CASSQGGLQGAGGYTF. The V gene is TRBV4-3, the J gene TRBJ1-2, with 9 positions matching TRBD1. Trimming at V came to 3 bases and at J to 8 bases, leaving 13 bases not matched to a gene. Germline V gene lookup returns CDR1 LGHNA and CDR2 YSLEER. The CDR3 consists of 16 residues.

About this clone itself: One end of the junction does not line up with germline, which may come from a read error. This chain uses TRBV5-4 with TRBJ2-3; weak D call: TRBD1 (6 bases). Germline CDR1 SGHNT, CDR2 YYREEE (reference sequence). The CDR3 has 16 residues. CDR3: CASSLDPGQWSDTQYF. The DNA of the CDR3 is TGTGCCAGCAGTTTGGACCCGGGACAATGGTCCGATACGCAGTATTTT.